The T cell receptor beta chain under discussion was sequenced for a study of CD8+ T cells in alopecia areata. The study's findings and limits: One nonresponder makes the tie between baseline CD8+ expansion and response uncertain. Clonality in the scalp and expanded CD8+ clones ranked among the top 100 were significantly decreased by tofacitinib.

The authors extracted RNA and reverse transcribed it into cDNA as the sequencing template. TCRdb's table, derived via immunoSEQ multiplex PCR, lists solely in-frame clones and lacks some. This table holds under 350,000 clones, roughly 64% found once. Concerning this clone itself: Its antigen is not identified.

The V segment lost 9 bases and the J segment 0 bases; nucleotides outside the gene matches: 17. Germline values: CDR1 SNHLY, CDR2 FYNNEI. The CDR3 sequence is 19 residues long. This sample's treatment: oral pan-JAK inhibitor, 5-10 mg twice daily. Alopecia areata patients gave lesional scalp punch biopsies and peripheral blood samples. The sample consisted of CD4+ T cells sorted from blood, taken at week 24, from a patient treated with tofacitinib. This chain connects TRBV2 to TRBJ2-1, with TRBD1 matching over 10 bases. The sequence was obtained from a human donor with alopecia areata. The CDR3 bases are TGTGCCAGAAAAACCGGGACAGGGGCTCGGAGGGGCTCCTACAATGAGCAGTTCTTC. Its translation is CARKTGTGARRGSYNEQFF.